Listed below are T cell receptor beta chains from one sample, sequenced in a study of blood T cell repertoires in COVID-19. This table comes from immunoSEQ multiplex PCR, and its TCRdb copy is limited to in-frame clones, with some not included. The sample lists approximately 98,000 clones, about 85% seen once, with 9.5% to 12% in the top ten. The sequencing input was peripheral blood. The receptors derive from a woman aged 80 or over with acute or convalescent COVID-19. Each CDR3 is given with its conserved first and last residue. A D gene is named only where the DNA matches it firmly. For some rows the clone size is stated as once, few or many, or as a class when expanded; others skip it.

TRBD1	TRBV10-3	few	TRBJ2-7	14	CAIRTGGEVYEQYF	TGTGCCATAAGGACAGGGGGTGAGGTCTACGAGCAGTACTTC
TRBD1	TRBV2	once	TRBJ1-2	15	CASMVWTGGGSGYTF	TGTGCCAGCATGGTGTGGACAGGGGGCGGAAGTGGCTACACCTTC
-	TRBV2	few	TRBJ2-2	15	CASSPTGLNTGELFF	TGTGCCAGCAGCCCGACAGGATTGAACACCGGGGAGCTGTTTTTT
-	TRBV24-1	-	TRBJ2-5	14	CATSDSGKQETQYF	TGTGCCACCAGTGATTCAGGGAAACAAGAGACCCAGTACTTC
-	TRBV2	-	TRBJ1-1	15	CASSQGAVRNTEAFF	TGTGCCAGCTCGCAGGGCGCGGTTAGGAACACTGAAGCTTTCTTT
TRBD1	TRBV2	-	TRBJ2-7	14	CASTKDRSSYEQYF	TGTGCCAGCACTAAGGACAGGAGCTCCTACGAGCAGTACTTC
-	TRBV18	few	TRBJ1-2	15	CASSPIADTIYGYTF	TGTGCCAGCTCACCAATCGCGGACACTATCTATGGCTACACCTTC
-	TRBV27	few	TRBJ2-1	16	CASRGGRGSSYNEQFF	TGTGCCAGCAGAGGGGGCCGGGGGAGCTCCTACAATGAGCAGTTCTTC
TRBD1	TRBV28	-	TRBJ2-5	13	CASMTGGTETQYF	TGTGCCAGCATGACAGGGGGAACCGAGACCCAGTACTTC
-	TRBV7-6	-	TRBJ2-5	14	CASSLDRQPETQYF	TGTGCCAGCAGCTTAGATAGACAACCAGAGACCCAGTACTTC
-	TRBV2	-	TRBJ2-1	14	CASSPRWRGNEQFF	TGTGCCAGCAGTCCGCGGTGGAGGGGTAATGAGCAGTTCTTC
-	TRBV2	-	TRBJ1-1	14	CASSDLGASSEAFF	TGTGCCAGCAGTGATCTGGGGGCCAGCTCTGAAGCTTTCTTT
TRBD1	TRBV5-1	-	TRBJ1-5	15	CASSLEGAHNQPQHF	TGCGCCAGCAGCTTGGAGGGGGCCCACAATCAGCCCCAGCATTTT
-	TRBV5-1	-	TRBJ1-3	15	CASSSDRTSGNTIYF	TGCGCCAGCAGCTCCGACAGGACCTCTGGAAACACCATATATTTT
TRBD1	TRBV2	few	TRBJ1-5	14	CASLRDRENQPQHF	TGTGCCAGCCTACGGGACAGGGAAAATCAGCCCCAGCATTTT
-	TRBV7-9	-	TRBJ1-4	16	CASSYSSGKVDEKLFF	TGTGCCAGCAGCTACTCGTCGGGGAAGGTGGATGAAAAACTGTTTTTT
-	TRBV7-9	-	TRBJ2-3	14	CASSLEGSTDTQYF	TGTGCCAGCAGCTTGGAGGGGAGCACAGATACGCAGTATTTT
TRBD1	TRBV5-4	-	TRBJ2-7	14	CASSVDRGSYEQYF	TGTGCCAGCAGCGTCGACAGGGGCTCCTACGAGCAGTACTTC
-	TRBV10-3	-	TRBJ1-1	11	CAIGEGGQVFF	TGTGCCATCGGAGAGGGGGGGCAGGTTTTCTTT
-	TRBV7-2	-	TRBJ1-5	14	CASSMGGAGQPQHF	TGTGCCAGCAGTATGGGAGGGGCGGGTCAGCCCCAGCATTTT
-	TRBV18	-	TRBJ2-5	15	CASSDSRDTQETQYF	TGTGCCAGCTCGGACTCCCGGGACACACAAGAGACCCAGTACTTC
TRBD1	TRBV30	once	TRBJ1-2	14	CAWSVGDSFYGYTF	TGTGCCTGGAGTGTTGGGGACAGCTTCTATGGCTACACCTTC
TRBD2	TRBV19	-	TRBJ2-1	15	CASSSSGEIHNEQFF	TGTGCCAGTAGTTCTAGCGGGGAAATCCACAATGAGCAGTTCTTC
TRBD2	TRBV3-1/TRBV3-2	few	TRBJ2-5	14	CASSPSGGDETQYF	TGTGCCAGCAGCCCAAGCGGGGGAGATGAGACCCAGTACTTC
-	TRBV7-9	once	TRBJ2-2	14	CASSLGLGQADLFF	TGTGCCAGCAGCTTAGGGCTTGGGCAGGCCGATTTGTTTTTT
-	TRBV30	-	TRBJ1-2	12	CACPTGGDGYTF	TGTGCCTGTCCGACAGGAGGTGATGGCTACACCTTC
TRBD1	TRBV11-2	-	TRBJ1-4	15	CASSLRGQGREKLFF	TGTGCCAGCAGCTTACGGGGACAGGGAAGGGAAAAACTGTTTTTT
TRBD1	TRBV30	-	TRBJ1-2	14	CAWIWDRVNDGYTF	TGTGCCTGGATATGGGACAGGGTAAATGATGGCTACACCTTC
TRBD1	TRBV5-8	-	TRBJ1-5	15	CASSLIGTGNQPQHF	TGTGCCAGCAGCTTGATCGGGACAGGTAATCAGCCCCAGCATTTT
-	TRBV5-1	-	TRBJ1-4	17	CASSPRGREVGDEKLFF	TGCGCCAGCAGCCCCAGGGGTCGGGAGGTCGGGGATGAAAAACTGTTTTTT
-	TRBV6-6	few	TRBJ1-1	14	CASSYSITRGEAFF	TGTGCCAGCAGTTACTCGATTACCCGGGGGGAAGCTTTCTTT
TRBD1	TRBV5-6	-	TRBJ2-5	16	CASSLRGQGYQETQYF	TGTGCCAGCAGCCTCAGGGGGCAGGGGTACCAAGAGACCCAGTACTTC
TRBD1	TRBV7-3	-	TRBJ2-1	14	CASSLTGNYNEQFF	TGTGCCAGCAGCCTGACAGGGAACTACAATGAGCAGTTCTTC
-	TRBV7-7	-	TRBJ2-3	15	CASSLGGGGADTQYF	TGTGCCAGCAGCTTAGGGGGTGGGGGCGCAGATACGCAGTATTTT
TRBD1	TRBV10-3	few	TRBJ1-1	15	CAISDGTEGATEAFF	TGTGCCATCAGTGATGGGACAGAAGGTGCCACTGAAGCTTTCTTT
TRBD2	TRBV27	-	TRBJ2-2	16	CASREISGTNTGELFF	TGTGCCAGCAGGGAGATTAGCGGGACGAACACCGGGGAGCTGTTTTTT
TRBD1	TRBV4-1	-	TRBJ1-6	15	CASSGPGTGHSPLHF	TGCGCCAGCAGCGGACCCGGGACAGGGCATTCACCCCTCCACTTT
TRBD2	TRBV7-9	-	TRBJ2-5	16	CASSSPLTSGGETQYF	TGTGCCAGCAGCTCCCCTCTGACTAGCGGGGGGGAGACCCAGTACTTC
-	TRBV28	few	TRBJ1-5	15	CASSFGGHLNQPQHF	TGTGCCAGCAGTTTTGGGGGACATCTCAATCAGCCCCAGCATTTT
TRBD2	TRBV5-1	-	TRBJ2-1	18	CASRTSGGLPSSYNEQFF	TGCGCCAGCAGGACTAGCGGGGGGTTACCGAGCTCCTACAATGAGCAGTTCTTC
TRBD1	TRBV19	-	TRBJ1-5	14	CASRGQGQNQPQHF	TGTGCCAGTAGGGGACAGGGACAAAATCAGCCCCAGCATTTT
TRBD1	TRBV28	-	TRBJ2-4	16	CASSFWAGGAKNIQYF	TGTGCCAGCAGTTTTTGGGCAGGGGGCGCCAAAAACATTCAGTACTTC
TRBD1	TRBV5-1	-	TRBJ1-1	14	CASAIYRGGTEAFF	TGCGCCAGCGCAATTTACAGGGGCGGCACTGAAGCTTTCTTT
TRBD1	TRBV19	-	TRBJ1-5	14	CASSLWTGDQPQHF	TGTGCCAGTAGTCTGTGGACAGGGGATCAGCCCCAGCATTTT
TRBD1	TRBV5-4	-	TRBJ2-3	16	CASSLGTGVGTDTQYF	TGTGCCAGCAGCTTGGGGACAGGGGTGGGCACAGATACGCAGTATTTT
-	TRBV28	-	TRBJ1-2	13	CSSRGGSNYGYTF	TGTAGCTCGAGGGGAGGGTCTAACTATGGCTACACCTTC
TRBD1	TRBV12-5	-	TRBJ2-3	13	CASGLQGADTQYF	TGTGCTAGTGGCCTACAGGGGGCTGATACGCAGTATTTT
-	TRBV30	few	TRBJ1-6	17	CAWSRFPQTTRDSPLHF	TGTGCCTGGAGTAGATTCCCCCAGACTACTCGGGATTCACCCCTCCACTTT